The source of this TCR beta chain is a study of T cells in Graves' hyperthyroidism and ophthalmopathy. Background on the study: Peripheral blood was obtained at initial diagnosis, preceding any treatment.

Amplification of TCR beta CDR3 regions used RNA as the template. Using the HTBI primer set, a first-round RT-PCR was run on the TCR CDR3. In TCRdb, the multiplex PCR reads were re-called with MiXCR into one record per CDR3 protein. The sample shows approximately 330,000 distinct CDR3 sequences, 20% to 25% of them seen only once. This clonotype was seen a single time. Its antigen is unknown. Those patients with uncontrolled infection, other autoimmune disease, pregnancy or lactation were excluded. General study findings and limits: Through a model of 13 V-J features, ophthalmopathy was separated from stable hyperthyroidism. In blood, most of the thyroid clonotypes expanded above 0.001 were also present.

Trimming stripped 4 bases from V and 4 bases from J, with 18 bases between. The germline CDR1 and CDR2 sequences are GTSNPN and SVGIG (reference sequence). The CDR3 length is 15 residues. V and J are TRBV30 and TRBJ2-3, with D perhaps TRBD2 (6 bases). The specimen was blood. The source of this sequence is a woman aged 50 to 65 with Graves' hyperthyroidism. CDR3 residues: CAWTRETSVSDTQYF. The CDR3 DNA reads as TGTGCCTGGACTCGGGAGACTAGTGTGTCAGATACGCAGTATTTT.